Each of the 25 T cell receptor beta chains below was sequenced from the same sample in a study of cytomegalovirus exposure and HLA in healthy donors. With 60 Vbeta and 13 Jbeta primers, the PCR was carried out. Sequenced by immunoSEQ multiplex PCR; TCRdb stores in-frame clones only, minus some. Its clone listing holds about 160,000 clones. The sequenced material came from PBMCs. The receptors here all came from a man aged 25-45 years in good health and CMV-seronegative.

The DNA of the CDR3 is TGTGCCAGCAGCCCCAAGGCTAGCGTGTATCACGGGGAGCTGTTTTTT. Translated, it gives CASSPKASVYHGELFF. This chain joins TRBV27 and TRBJ2-2; tentative D call: TRBD2 (6 bases). This CDR3 has 16 amino acids. Looked up from germline, CDR1 is MNHEY and CDR2 is SMNVEV (reference sequence). The V gene lost 6 bases and the J gene lost 7 bases, with 21 bases spanning the gap.

The CDR3 sequence is CASSPTTNRVGQPQHF. In DNA, the CDR3 is TGTGCCAGCAGTCCCACTACCAACAGGGTTGGCCAGCCCCAGCATTTT. The rearrangement uses TRBV2 and TRBJ1-5; D perhaps matches TRBD1 (6 bases). V lost 5 bases, J lost 7 bases, and 21 bases lay in between. CDR1 is SNHLY and CDR2 is FYNNEI in the germline V gene. The CDR3 totals 16 residues.

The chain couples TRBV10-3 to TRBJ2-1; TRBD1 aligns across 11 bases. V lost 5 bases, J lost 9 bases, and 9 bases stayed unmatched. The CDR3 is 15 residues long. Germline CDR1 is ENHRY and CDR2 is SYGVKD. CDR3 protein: CAISPGQGAVAEQFF. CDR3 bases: TGTGCCATCAGTCCAGGACAGGGGGCGGTGGCTGAGCAGTTCTTC.

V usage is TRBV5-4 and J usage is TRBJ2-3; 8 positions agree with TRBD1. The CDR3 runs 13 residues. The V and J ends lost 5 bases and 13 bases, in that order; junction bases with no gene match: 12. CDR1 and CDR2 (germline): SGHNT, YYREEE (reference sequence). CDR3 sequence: CASSKQGAEGKYF. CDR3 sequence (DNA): TGTGCCAGCAGTAAGCAGGGGGCGGAGGGGAAGTATTTT.

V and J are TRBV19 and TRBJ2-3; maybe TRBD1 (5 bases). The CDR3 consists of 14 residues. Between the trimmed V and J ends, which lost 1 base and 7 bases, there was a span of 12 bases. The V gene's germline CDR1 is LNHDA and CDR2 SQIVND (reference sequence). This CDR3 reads CASSIAGAWNTQYF. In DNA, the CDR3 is TGTGCCAGTAGTATAGCTGGGGCATGGAATACGCAGTATTTT.

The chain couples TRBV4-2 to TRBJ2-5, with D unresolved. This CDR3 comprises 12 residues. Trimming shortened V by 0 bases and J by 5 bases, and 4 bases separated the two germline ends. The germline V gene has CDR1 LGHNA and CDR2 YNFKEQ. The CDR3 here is CASSQDRETQYF. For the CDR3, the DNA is TGTGCCAGCAGCCAAGATCGGGAGACCCAGTACTTC.

CDR3 sequence: CASKGRPNEKLFF. CDR3 coding DNA: TGTGCCAGCAAGGGGAGGCCTAATGAAAAACTGTTTTTT. The chain has TRBV2 and TRBJ1-4, with a tentative D call TRBD1 (5 bases). Germline V gives CDR1 SNHLY, CDR2 FYNNEI. This CDR3 comprises 13 residues. The ends were cut back, 7 bases at V and 3 bases at J, with 9 bases in the middle.

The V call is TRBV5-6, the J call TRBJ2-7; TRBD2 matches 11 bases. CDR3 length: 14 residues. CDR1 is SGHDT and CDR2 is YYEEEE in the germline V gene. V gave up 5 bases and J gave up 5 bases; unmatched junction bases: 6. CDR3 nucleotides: TGTGCCAGCAGAAAACTAGCGGGAGCCGACGAGCAGTACTTC. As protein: CASRKLAGADEQYF.

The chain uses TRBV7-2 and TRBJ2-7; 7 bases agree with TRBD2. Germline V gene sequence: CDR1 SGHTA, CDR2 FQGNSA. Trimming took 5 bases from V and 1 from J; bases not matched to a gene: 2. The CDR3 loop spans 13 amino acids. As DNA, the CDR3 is TGTGCCAGCAGCGTACTAGCGTCCTACGAGCAGTACTTC. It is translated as CASSVLASYEQYF. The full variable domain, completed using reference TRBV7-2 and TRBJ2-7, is GAGVSQSPSNKVTEKGKDVELRCDPISGHTALYWYRQSLGQGLEFLIYFQGNSAPDKSGLPSDRFSAERTGGSVSTLTIQRTQQEDSAVYLCASSVLASYEQYFGPGTRLTVT.

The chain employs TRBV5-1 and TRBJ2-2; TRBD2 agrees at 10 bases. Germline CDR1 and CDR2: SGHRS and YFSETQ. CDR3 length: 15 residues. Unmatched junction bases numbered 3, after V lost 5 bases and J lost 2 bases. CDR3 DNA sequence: TGCGCCAGCAGAACTAGCGGGATAAACACCGGGGAGCTGTTTTTT. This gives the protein CASRTSGINTGELFF. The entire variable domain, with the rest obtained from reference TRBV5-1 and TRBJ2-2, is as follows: KAGVTQTPRYLIKTRGQQVTLSCSPISGHRSVSWYQQTPGQGLQFLFEYFSETQRNKGNFPGRFSGRQFSNSRSEMNVSTLELGDSALYLCASRTSGINTGELFFGEGSRLTVL.

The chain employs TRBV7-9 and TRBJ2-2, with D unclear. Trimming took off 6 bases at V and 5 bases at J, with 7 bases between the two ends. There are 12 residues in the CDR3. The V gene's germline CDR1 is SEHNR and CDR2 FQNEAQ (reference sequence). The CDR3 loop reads CASSSRTGELFF. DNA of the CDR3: TGTGCCAGCAGTTCTCGGACCGGGGAGCTGTTTTTT.

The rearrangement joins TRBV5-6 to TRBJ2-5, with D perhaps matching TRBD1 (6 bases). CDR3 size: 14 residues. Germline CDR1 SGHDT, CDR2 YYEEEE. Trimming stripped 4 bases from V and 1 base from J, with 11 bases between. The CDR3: CASSAGQPQETQYF. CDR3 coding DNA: TGTGCCAGCAGCGCCGGACAGCCCCAAGAGACCCAGTACTTC.

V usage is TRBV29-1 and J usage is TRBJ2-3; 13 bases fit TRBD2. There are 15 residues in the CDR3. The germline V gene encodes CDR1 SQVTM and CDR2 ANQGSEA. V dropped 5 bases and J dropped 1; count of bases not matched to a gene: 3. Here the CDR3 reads CSVRGLAGGTDTQYF. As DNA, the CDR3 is TGCAGCGTTCGAGGACTAGCGGGAGGCACAGATACGCAGTATTTT.

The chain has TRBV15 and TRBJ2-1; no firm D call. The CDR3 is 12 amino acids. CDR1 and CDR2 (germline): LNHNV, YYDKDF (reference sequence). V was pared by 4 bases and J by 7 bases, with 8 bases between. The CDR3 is CATSTLRNEQFF. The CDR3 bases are TGTGCCACCAGCACCTTGAGGAATGAGCAGTTCTTC.

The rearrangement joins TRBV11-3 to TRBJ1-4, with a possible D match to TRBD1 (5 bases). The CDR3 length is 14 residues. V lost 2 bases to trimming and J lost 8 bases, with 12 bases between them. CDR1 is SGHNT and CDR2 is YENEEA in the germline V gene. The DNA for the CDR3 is TGTGCCAGCAGCTTATCAGGGTCTAGGGAAAAACTGTTTTTT. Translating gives CASSLSGSREKLFF.

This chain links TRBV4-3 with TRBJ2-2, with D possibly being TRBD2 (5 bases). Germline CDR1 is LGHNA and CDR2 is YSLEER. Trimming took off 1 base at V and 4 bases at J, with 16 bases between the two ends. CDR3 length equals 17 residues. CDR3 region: CASSQGGGSRGTGELFF. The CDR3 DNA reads TGCGCCAGCAGCCAAGGTGGTGGGAGTCGGGGCACCGGGGAGCTGTTTTTT.

The CDR3 is CASSLTGEPLANYGYTF. As DNA, the CDR3 is TGTGCCAGCAGCTTGACAGGGGAGCCATTAGCTAACTATGGCTACACCTTC. This chain connects TRBV5-6 to TRBJ1-2; 7 nucleotides align to TRBD1. This CDR3 region has 17 residues. V lost 1 base to trimming and J lost 0 bases; unmatched junction nucleotides: 9. Germline V CDR1 and CDR2: SGHDT, YYEEEE.

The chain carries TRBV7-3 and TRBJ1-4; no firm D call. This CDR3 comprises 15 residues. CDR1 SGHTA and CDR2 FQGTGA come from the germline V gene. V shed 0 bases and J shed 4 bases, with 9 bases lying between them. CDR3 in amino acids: CASSLTGSFNEKLFF. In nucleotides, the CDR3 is TGTGCCAGCAGCTTAACAGGGAGCTTTAATGAAAAACTGTTTTTT.

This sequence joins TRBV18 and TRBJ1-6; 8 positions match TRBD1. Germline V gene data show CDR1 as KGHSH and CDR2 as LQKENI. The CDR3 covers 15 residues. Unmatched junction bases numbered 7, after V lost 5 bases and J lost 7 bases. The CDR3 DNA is TGTGCCAGCTCAATCGGACAGGGCGTGAATTCACCCCTCCACTTT. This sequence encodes CASSIGQGVNSPLHF.

Here the CDR3 DNA reads TGTGCCAGTAAGAAGGACAGCGTCCACACCGGGGAGCTGTTTTTT. Translation: CASKKDSVHTGELFF. V gene TRBV19 combines with J gene TRBJ2-2, with D maybe TRBD1 (6 bases). Between the trimmed V and J ends, which lost 7 bases and 3 bases, there was a span of 15 bases. Germline assignment: CDR1 LNHDA and CDR2 SQIVND (reference sequence). The CDR3 length is 15 residues.

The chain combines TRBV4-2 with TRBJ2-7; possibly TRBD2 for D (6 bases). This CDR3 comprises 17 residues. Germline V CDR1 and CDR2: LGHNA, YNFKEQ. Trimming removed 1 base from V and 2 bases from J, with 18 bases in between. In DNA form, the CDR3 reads TGTGCCAGCAGCCAAGTTAGCGGCGGGATGGTTCCCTACGAGCAGTACTTC. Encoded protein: CASSQVSGGMVPYEQYF.

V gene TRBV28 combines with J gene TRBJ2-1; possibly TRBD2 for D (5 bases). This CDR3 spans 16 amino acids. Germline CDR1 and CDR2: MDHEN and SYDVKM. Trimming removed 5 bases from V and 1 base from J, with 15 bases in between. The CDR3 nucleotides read TGTGCCAGCAGTCCCCTCGGGGAACGGTCCTACAATGAGCAGTTCTTC. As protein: CASSPLGERSYNEQFF. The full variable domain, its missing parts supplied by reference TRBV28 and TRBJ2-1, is DVKVTQSSRYLVKRTGEKVFLECVQDMDHENMFWYRQDPGLGLRLIYFSYDVKMKEKGDIPEGYSVSREKKERFSLILESASTNQTSMYLCASSPLGERSYNEQFFGPGTRLTVL.

The CDR3: CASSKGQGMVTEAFF. The CDR3 DNA reads TGTGCCAGTAGTAAAGGACAGGGAATGGTCACTGAAGCTTTCTTT. This chain connects TRBV19 to TRBJ1-1; TRBD1 matches at 8 bases. Germline loops: CDR1 LNHDA, CDR2 SQIVND (reference sequence). The CDR3 length is 15 residues. The trim removed 4 bases at V and 4 bases at J, leaving 8 bases unmatched.

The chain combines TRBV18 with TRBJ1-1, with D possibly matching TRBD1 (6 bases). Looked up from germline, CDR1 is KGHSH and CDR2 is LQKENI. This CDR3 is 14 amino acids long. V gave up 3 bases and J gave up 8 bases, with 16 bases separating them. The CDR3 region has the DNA TGTGCCAGCTCACCGGGGGCCTCAGAGGGAGAAGCTTTCTTT. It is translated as CASSPGASEGEAFF.

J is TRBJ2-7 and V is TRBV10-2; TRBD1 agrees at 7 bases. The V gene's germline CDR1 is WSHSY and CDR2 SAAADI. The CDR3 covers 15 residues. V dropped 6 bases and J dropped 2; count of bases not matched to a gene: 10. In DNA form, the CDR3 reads TGCGCCAGCAGCCTCGTGAGGGGGCCAACCTACGAGCAGTACTTC. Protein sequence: CASSLVRGPTYEQYF.